The rows below give T cell receptor beta chains drawn from one sample of a study of human thymus T cells. Measured with immunoSEQ multiplex PCR; TCRdb has only the in-frame clones, and not every one. Altogether 35,000 to 55,000 clones are present, 94% being singletons, with the ten largest covering about 0.12%. Sequencing was carried out using blood. These receptors were collected from a boy under two years old with a congenital heart defect but otherwise immunologically healthy. The CDR3 runs from the conserved cysteine through the conserved F or W. A D gene is named only where the DNA matches it firmly. Part of the rows lack a size; the others show once, few, many or a class for expanded clones.

>TRBV4-2|NA|TRBJ1-5|NA
CASSLHGGDQPQHF
TGTGCCAGCAGCCTCCACGGGGGGGATCAGCCCCAGCATTTT
>TRBV30|TRBD1|TRBJ1-1|NA
CAWMGQGARNTEAFF
TGTGCCTGGATGGGACAGGGGGCGCGGAACACTGAAGCTTTCTTT
>TRBV6-1|NA|TRBJ2-7|NA
CASSEDYEQYF
TGTGCCAGCAGTGAAGACTACGAGCAGTACTTC
>TRBV19|NA|TRBJ1-2|NA
CASSIVTGRGYTF
TGTGCCAGTAGTATAGTCACAGGGAGGGGCTACACCTTC
>TRBV18|NA|TRBJ2-1|NA
CASSPQGRANEQFF
TGTGCCAGCTCACCCCAGGGGAGGGCCAATGAGCAGTTCTTC
>TRBV4-1|NA|TRBJ1-1|NA
CASSLIPTNTEAFF
TGCGCCAGCAGCCTGATCCCCACCAACACTGAAGCTTTCTTT
>TRBV9|NA|TRBJ1-1|NA
CASSPHRKRNTEAFF
TGTGCCAGCAGCCCCCACAGGAAGAGGAACACTGAAGCTTTCTTT
>TRBV6-5|NA|TRBJ2-2|NA
CASSPGQNTGELFF
TGTGCCAGCAGTCCCGGACAGAACACCGGGGAGCTGTTTTTT
>TRBV11-3|NA|TRBJ2-5|once
CASSLDPGLVRPGTQYF
TGTGCCAGCAGCTTAGATCCGGGTCTGGTGCGACCGGGGACCCAGTACTTC
>TRBV28|NA|TRBJ1-1|NA
CASSLWSTGNTEAFF
TGTGCCAGCAGTTTATGGTCAACAGGGAACACTGAAGCTTTCTTT
>TRBV6-6|TRBD1|TRBJ1-2|once
CASSYYRQGPSRYTF
TGTGCCAGCAGTTACTATCGACAGGGACCTAGCAGGTACACCTTC
>TRBV25-1|NA|TRBJ1-1|NA
CATLGGEGTEAFF
TGTGCCACCTTGGGAGGGGAGGGGACTGAAGCTTTCTTT
>TRBV21-1|NA|TRBJ2-4|NA
CASSKRGLSNSLAKNIQYF
TGTGCCAGCAGCAAAAGGGGACTTAGCAACTCTTTAGCCAAAAACATTCAGTACTTC
>TRBV4-1|NA|TRBJ2-3|NA
CASSQREAADTQYF
TGCGCCAGCAGCCAAAGGGAGGCCGCAGATACGCAGTATTTT
>TRBV4-1|TRBD2|TRBJ2-1|NA
CASSPRLSGGLNEQFF
TGCGCCAGCAGCCCGCGCCTGAGCGGGGGGCTTAATGAGCAGTTCTTC
>TRBV19|TRBD1|TRBJ1-5|NA
CASSTGTGGNQPQHF
TGTGCCAGTAGCACCGGGACAGGGGGCAATCAGCCCCAGCATTTT
>TRBV7-6|TRBD1|TRBJ2-5|NA
CASSPGTGEETQYF
TGTGCCAGCAGTCCCGGGACAGGGGAAGAGACCCAGTACTTC
>TRBV5-1|TRBD1|TRBJ2-7|NA
CASSLPGQGEQYF
TGCGCCAGCAGTCTGCCCGGACAGGGTGAGCAGTACTTC
>TRBV5-6|TRBD1|TRBJ1-6|NA
CASSFQRQGDSPLHF
TGTGCCAGCAGCTTCCAGAGGCAGGGGGACTCACCCCTCCACTTT
>TRBV7-2|TRBD1|TRBJ1-2|NA
CASSFWTGGNYGYTF
TGTGCCAGCAGCTTTTGGACAGGGGGGAACTATGGCTACACCTTC
>TRBV10-1|NA|TRBJ2-2|NA
CASSETVSGELFF
TGCGCCAGCAGTGAAACAGTGAGCGGGGAGCTGTTTTTT
>TRBV5-8|TRBD2|TRBJ2-3|NA
CASSFGGGARDTQYF
TGTGCCAGCAGCTTTGGCGGGGGGGCCCGAGATACGCAGTATTTT